Presented here are 24 T cell receptor beta chains from one specimen sequenced in a study of beta chain features in type 1 diabetes. Investigators reverse transcribed all isolated RNA, so they sequenced expressed TCRB transcripts. Libraries were prepared by immunoSEQ multiplex PCR; TCRdb keeps only in-frame clonotypes and omits some of them. This sample has some 140,000 clones, with roughly 10% found just once. Antigens for these TCRs are unknown. Study-level findings and limits: Type 1 diabetes patients had TCRB CDR3s that were shorter (moderately but significantly so) in all four CD4+ subsets.

Sequencing was done on a sample of central memory CD4+ T cells from blood. The origin of the receptors is a man aged 30 to 45 with type 1 diabetes.

The chain joins TRBV5-6 to TRBJ1-2; TRBD1 matches at 8 bases. Germline CDR1 reads SGHDT; CDR2 reads YYEEEE. V shed 0 bases and J 5 bases; nucleotides not matched to a gene: 3. The CDR3 totals 14 residues. In DNA form, the CDR3 reads TGTGCCAGCAGCTTGGCAGGGGGCGCGTATGGCTACACCTTC. It is translated as CASSLAGGAYGYTF.

This clone showed up just a few times. J is TRBJ1-3 and V is TRBV9; 9 bases line up with TRBD1. The length of the CDR3 is 17 residues. The trim removed 2 bases at V and 3 bases at J, leaving 9 bases unmatched. Germline loops: CDR1 SGDLS, CDR2 YYNGEE. This chain's CDR3 is CASSVGPGQGLGNTIYF. The CDR3 DNA is TGTGCCAGCAGCGTCGGACCGGGACAGGGACTTGGAAACACCATATATTTT.

This clone showed up just a few times. The chain recombines TRBV19 with TRBJ2-4; D is ambiguous. This CDR3 region has 14 residues. Deletions cut 4 bases from V and 4 bases from J, with 11 bases between. CDR1 LNHDA and CDR2 SQIVND come from the germline V gene (reference sequence). In DNA form, the CDR3 reads TGTGCCAGTAGTAAAGAACCCACTAAAAACATTCAGTACTTC. Protein sequence: CASSKEPTKNIQYF.

A few counts support this clone. The V gene is TRBV6-6, the J gene TRBJ1-1; D is perhaps TRBD1 (5 bases). CDR1 is MNHNY, CDR2 SVGAGI, per germline (reference sequence). This CDR3 has 13 amino acids. Trimming removed 0 bases from V and 7 bases from J, with 9 bases in between. This CDR3 is CASSYSKDSEAFF. CDR3 nucleotides: TGTGCCAGCAGTTACTCCAAAGACAGTGAAGCTTTCTTT.

The genes are TRBV5-1 and TRBJ2-1; TRBD2 aligns across 11 bases. The V gene end was trimmed by 1 base and the J gene end by 6 bases; junction bases not matched to a gene: 3. Germline V CDR1 and CDR2: SGHRS, YFSETQ. The CDR3 is made up of 15 amino acids. CDR3 bases: TGCGCCAGCAGCTTGATAGGGACTAGCGGCAATGAGCAGTTCTTC. It specifies CASSLIGTSGNEQFF.

The V and J genes are TRBV4-2 and TRBJ2-3; D unresolved. Germline V CDR1 and CDR2: LGHNA, YNFKEQ. The length of the CDR3 is 15 residues. V was pared by 0 bases and J by 0 bases, with 7 bases between. This CDR3 is CASSQDGYSTDTQYF. For the CDR3, the DNA is TGTGCCAGCAGCCAAGACGGGTATAGCACAGATACGCAGTATTTT.

Only a few counts were recorded for this clone. The J gene is TRBJ2-3, the V gene TRBV14; 7 bases fit TRBD1. Germline CDR1 and CDR2: SGHDN and FVKESK. The CDR3 runs to 15 residues. V dropped 3 bases and J dropped 2; count of bases not matched to a gene: 5. CDR3 sequence (DNA): TGTGCCAGCAGCCACCGGGACAGATACACAGATACGCAGTATTTT. It specifies CASSHRDRYTDTQYF.

The V and J genes are TRBV18 and TRBJ2-4; D is perhaps TRBD1 (6 bases). In germline, CDR1 is KGHSH, CDR2 LQKENI. The germline V and J ends were trimmed by 3 bases and 8 bases, with 17 bases remaining between them. The CDR3 runs to 15 residues. CDR3 nucleotide sequence: TGTGCCAGCTCACCTACGTCGGCAGGGGTTGACATTCAGTACTTC. Translating it yields CASSPTSAGVDIQYF.

This clone was detected a few times. The gene calls are TRBV14 and TRBJ2-1; 9 positions match TRBD1. CDR1 and CDR2 from the germline V gene are SGHDN and FVKESK. CDR3 length: 16 amino acids. The trim removed 3 bases at V and 7 bases at J, leaving 10 bases unmatched. CDR3 loop: CASSQFRDRAVNEQFF. The CDR3, as DNA: TGTGCCAGCAGCCAGTTCCGGGACAGGGCAGTAAATGAGCAGTTCTTC.

The sample holds a few counts of this clone. The chain couples TRBV18 to TRBJ1-2; 7 bases fit TRBD1. V shed 8 bases, J shed 10 bases, and the junction held 13 bases outside the gene matches. The CDR3 length is 13 residues. Germline CDR1 KGHSH, CDR2 LQKENI. DNA of the CDR3: TGTGCCAGCACCCATTCCGACAGGGAGGACTACACCTTC. It yields the protein CASTHSDREDYTF.

This clone was seen a few times. The CDR3 DNA reads TGTGCCAGCAGTTCCCCTAGCCGAGGAGGCGAGACCCAGTACTTC. Encoded protein: CASSSPSRGGETQYF. V is TRBV28 and J is TRBJ2-5; D might be TRBD2 (5 bases). There are 15 residues in the CDR3. Germline CDR1 and CDR2: MDHEN and SYDVKM. The V gene lost 4 bases and the J gene lost 5 bases, with 17 bases spanning the gap.

Concerning this clone itself: The junction does not match germline at one end; this may be a read error. The rearrangement uses TRBV5-4 and TRBJ1-5; the D is unclear. Per germline, CDR1 SGHNT and CDR2 YYREEE (reference sequence). CDR3 length: 15 residues. Written as DNA, the CDR3 is TGCGCCAGCAGCCAAGATCCCACAGTAAATCAGCCCCAGCATTTT. Its translation: CASSQDPTVNQPQHF.

The gene calls are TRBV28 and TRBJ1-1; a possible D gene is TRBD1 (6 bases). The ends were cut back, 6 bases at V and 11 bases at J, with 13 bases in the middle. CDR3 size: 11 residues. Germline CDR1 is MDHEN and CDR2 is SYDVKM. CDR3 protein: CASRYSGAAFF. CDR3 nucleotide sequence: TGTGCCAGCAGATACTCAGGGGCGGCTTTCTTT.

This clone came up a few times. The chain carries TRBV5-4 and TRBJ2-7; possible D gene TRBD1, 6 bases. This CDR3 is 15 amino acids long. The germline gives CDR1 SGHNT, CDR2 YYREEE (reference sequence). V shed 0 bases and J shed 4 bases, with 14 bases lying between them. CDR3 sequence reads: CASSLGRQGIYEQYF. The DNA of the CDR3 is TGTGCCAGCAGCTTGGGTCGGCAGGGGATTTACGAGCAGTACTTC.

This CDR3 is CASSFTGGYQETQYF. CDR3 coding DNA: TGCGCCAGCAGCTTTACAGGGGGTTACCAAGAGACCCAGTACTTC. This sequence joins TRBV5-1 and TRBJ2-5, with 8 positions matching TRBD1. J lost 0 bases, V lost 2 bases, and 3 bases had no gene match. There are 15 residues in the CDR3. The germline V gene has CDR1 SGHRS and CDR2 YFSETQ.

J is TRBJ2-5 and V is TRBV7-2; 10 nucleotides agree with TRBD2. CDR3 size: 13 residues. V gave up 5 bases and J gave up 4 bases; unmatched junction bases: 1. Germline loops: CDR1 SGHTA, CDR2 FQGNSA. The CDR3 loop reads CASSPSGGETQYF. The CDR3 nucleotides are TGTGCCAGCAGCCCTAGCGGGGGAGAGACCCAGTACTTC.

A few counts support this clone. The chain has TRBV6-4 and TRBJ1-1, with a possible D match to TRBD1 (6 bases). Germline assignment: CDR1 MRHNA and CDR2 SNTAGT. The CDR3 is made up of 13 amino acids. With 3 bases removed from V and 4 bases from J, the gap between germline ends came to 9 bases. The CDR3 DNA reads as TGTGCCAGCAGTGAGGACAGCGGCACTGAAGCTTTCTTT. It specifies CASSEDSGTEAFF.

The chain employs TRBV2 and TRBJ1-1; no reliable D call. CDR1 is SNHLY, CDR2 FYNNEI, per germline. CDR3 length: 13 residues. V was shortened by 1 base and J by 0 bases, with 3 bases between the two germline ends. This CDR3 reads CASSEGLNTEAFF. CDR3 nucleotides: TGTGCCAGCAGTGAAGGGCTGAACACTGAAGCTTTCTTT.

This chain joins TRBV6-5 and TRBJ2-5; D gene unclear. Deletions cut 8 bases from V and 2 bases from J, with 12 bases between. CDR1 is MNHEY, CDR2 SVGAGI, per germline. The CDR3 is 13 amino acids. The CDR3 DNA sequence: TGTGCCAGCTCTTGGCAGGATCAAGAGACCCAGTACTTC. Amino acids: CASSWQDQETQYF.

V usage is TRBV27 and J usage is TRBJ1-1; the D gene is possibly TRBD1 (6 bases). Germline lookup yields CDR1 MNHEY and CDR2 SMNVEV (reference sequence). V was clipped by 5 bases and J by 6 bases, with 13 bases between them. This CDR3 has 13 amino acids. CDR3 loop: CASSAYRDAEAFF. The CDR3 nucleotides are TGTGCCAGCAGTGCATACAGGGATGCTGAAGCTTTCTTT.

The rearrangement links TRBV2 to TRBJ1-5; D uncertain. Germline loops: CDR1 SNHLY, CDR2 FYNNEI. Trimming shortened V by 5 bases and J by 4 bases, and 12 bases separated the two germline ends. The CDR3 runs to 14 residues. CDR3 sequence (DNA): TGTGCCAGCAGTTCCGGGGAGCCGAATCAGCCCCAGCATTTT. It encodes CASSSGEPNQPQHF.

This clone was observed a few times. This chain connects TRBV11-1 to TRBJ2-7; TRBD2 matches 11 bases. CDR3 size: 15 residues. Germline V lookup: CDR1 SGHAT, CDR2 FQDESV (reference sequence). Trimming cost V 5 bases and J 2 bases; bases outside gene matches: 5. DNA of the CDR3: TGTGCCAGCAGCCAAAGACTAGCGGGGCCCTACGAGCAGTACTTC. As protein: CASSQRLAGPYEQYF.

The chain has TRBV9 and TRBJ1-1, with D unresolved. The CDR3 is 13 residues long. Trimming pared 2 bases from V and 4 bases from J, leaving 9 bases between. Germline V gives CDR1 SGDLS, CDR2 YYNGEE. As DNA, the CDR3 is TGTGCCAGCAGCGTCCGGGAGGTCACTGAAGCTTTCTTT. Amino acids: CASSVREVTEAFF.

This chain uses TRBV30 with TRBJ1-6; D remains unclear. This CDR3 has 13 residues. Germline V gene lookup returns CDR1 GTSNPN and CDR2 SVGIG (reference sequence). Trimming removed 0 bases from V and 10 bases from J, with 10 bases in between. DNA for the CDR3: TGTGCCTGGAGTGTACTATCGGGGTCACCCCTCCACTTT. Encoded protein: CAWSVLSGSPLHF.